This entry is about one TCR beta chain. The CDR3 totals 14 residues. Germline assignment: CDR1 SGHAT and CDR2 FQNNGV. V dropped 5 bases and J dropped 4 bases, with 14 bases sitting between them. This record comes from a study of blood T cell repertoires in COVID-19. Measured with immunoSEQ multiplex PCR; TCRdb has only the in-frame clones, and not every one. The sample yields fewer than 80,000 clones, 78% seen once. This TCR was recovered from a man aged 55 to 70 with COVID-19, enrolled during active disease. The J gene is TRBJ1-1, the V gene TRBV11-2; TRBD1 is a possible D gene (6 bases). Sequenced sample: peripheral blood. CDR3 bases: TGTGCCAGCAGCAGAGGGGGGGGTAGCACTGAAGCTTTCTTT. Protein product: CASSRGGGSTEAFF.